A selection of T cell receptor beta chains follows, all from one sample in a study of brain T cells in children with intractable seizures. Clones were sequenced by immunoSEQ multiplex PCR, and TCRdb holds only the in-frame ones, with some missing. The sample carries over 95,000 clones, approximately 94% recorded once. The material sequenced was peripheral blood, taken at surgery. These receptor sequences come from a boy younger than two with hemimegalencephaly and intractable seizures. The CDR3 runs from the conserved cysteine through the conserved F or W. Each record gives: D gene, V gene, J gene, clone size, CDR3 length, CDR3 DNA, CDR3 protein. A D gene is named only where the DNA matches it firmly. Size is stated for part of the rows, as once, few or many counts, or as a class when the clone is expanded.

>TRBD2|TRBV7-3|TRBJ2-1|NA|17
TGTGCCAGCAGCTCCCCCAGGGTGGGAGGGGTTTACAATGAGCAGTTCTTC
CASSSPRVGGVYNEQFF
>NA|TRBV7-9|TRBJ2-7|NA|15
TGTGCCAGCACCCTCGGGGGCGCCCCAAACTACGAGCAGTACTTC
CASTLGGAPNYEQYF
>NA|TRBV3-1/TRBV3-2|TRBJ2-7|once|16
TGTGCCAGCAGCCAGAACAGCGGGACAGAACCCTACGAGCAGTACTTC
CASSQNSGTEPYEQYF
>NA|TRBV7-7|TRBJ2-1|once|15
TGTGCCAGCAGCCGTAGCGGTAGCTCCTACAATGAGCAGTTCTTC
CASSRSGSSYNEQFF
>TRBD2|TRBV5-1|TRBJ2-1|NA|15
TGCGCCAGCAGCCGCACTAGCGGCTCCTACAATGAGCAGTTCTTC
CASSRTSGSYNEQFF
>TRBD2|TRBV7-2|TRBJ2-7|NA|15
TGTGCCAGCAGCCGGATCGGACTAGTAGGCTACGAGCAGTACTTC
CASSRIGLVGYEQYF
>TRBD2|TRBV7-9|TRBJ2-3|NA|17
TGTGCCAGCAGCTTAGTGGGGACTAGCGGGACCACAGATACGCAGTATTTT
CASSLVGTSGTTDTQYF
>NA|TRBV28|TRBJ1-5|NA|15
TGTGCCAGCCGAAGCCCCGAGGGGCTAAATCAGCCCCAGCATTTT
CASRSPEGLNQPQHF
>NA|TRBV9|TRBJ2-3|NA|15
TGTGCCAGCAGCGTAGGGAGCGGAAGCACAGATACGCAGTATTTT
CASSVGSGSTDTQYF
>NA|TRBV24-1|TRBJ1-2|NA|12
TGTGCCACCAGTGATTCGGGCTATGGCTACACCTTC
CATSDSGYGYTF
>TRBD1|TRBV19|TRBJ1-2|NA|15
TGTGCCAGTAGTAAAATGACAGGGGCTAACTATGGCTACACCTTC
CASSKMTGANYGYTF
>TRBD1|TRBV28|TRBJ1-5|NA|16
TGTGCCAGCAGTTCCCACAGGGGTGGTACCAATCAGCCCCAGCATTTT
CASSSHRGGTNQPQHF
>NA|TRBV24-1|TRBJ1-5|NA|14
TGTGCCACCAGTGACTGGGGGGACAATCAGCCCCAGCATTTT
CATSDWGDNQPQHF
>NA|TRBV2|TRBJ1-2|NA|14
TGTGCCAGCACCCAAGAGACCCAGAACTATGGCTACACCTTC
CASTQETQNYGYTF
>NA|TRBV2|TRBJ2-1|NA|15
TGTGCCAGCAGTGAAGGGACAGATATAGGCAATGAGCAGTTCTTC
CASSEGTDIGNEQFF
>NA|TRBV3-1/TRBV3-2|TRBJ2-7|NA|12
TGTGCCAGCAGCCAAGAGTCAAGCGAGCAGTACTTC
CASSQESSEQYF
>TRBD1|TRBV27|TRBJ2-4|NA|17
TGTGCCAGCAGCCACCGGACAGGGAGCCCAGCCAAAAACATTCAGTACTTC
CASSHRTGSPAKNIQYF
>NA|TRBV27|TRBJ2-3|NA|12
TGTGCCAGCAGTTTACAGCCCGGGCCGCAGTATTTT
CASSLQPGPQYF
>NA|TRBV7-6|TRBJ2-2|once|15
TGTGCCAGCAGCTTAGTGGGAGAGGTCACCGGGGAGCTGTTTTTT
CASSLVGEVTGELFF